This is a list of T cell receptor beta chains from one sample in a study of post-analysis software for immune sequencing data. TCRdb re-analysed the PCR reads in MiXCR, keeping a single row per CDR3 protein. The table has some 890,000 distinct CDR3 sequences, about 53% seen once. Sequenced sample: blood. The source of these receptors is a girl between 5 and 17 years old with multiple sclerosis. CDR3s include the opening cysteine and the closing phenylalanine or tryptophan. The order of the fields is D gene, clone size, V gene, J gene, CDR3 DNA, CDR3 protein. A D gene is named only where the DNA matches it firmly. The listing skips clone size in some rows; elsewhere it reads once, few, many or a size class.

>TRBD1|once|TRBV7-9|TRBJ1-2
TGTGCCAGCAGCAGAGCCGGGACAGGGGGCCACTATGGCTACACCTTC
CASSRAGTGGHYGYTF
>NA|NA|TRBV20-1|TRBJ2-5
TGCAGTGCTAAAATGCCGCGCTTTCAAGAGACCCAGTACTTC
CSAKMPRFQETQYF
>TRBD1|few|TRBV6-1|TRBJ2-1
TGTGCCAGCAGCAGGGGGTCGAATGAGCAGTTCTTC
CASSRGSNEQFF
>TRBD1|NA|TRBV7-9|TRBJ1-1
TGTGCCAGCAGCACGGGACAGGGGTCGAGGAGTGAAGCTTTCTTT
CASSTGQGSRSEAFF
>NA|few|TRBV12-3/TRBV12-4|TRBJ1-5
TGTGCCAGCAGTTTGGGCAGGGCCGACTTACCCAGCAATCAGCCCCAGCATTTT
CASSLGRADLPSNQPQHF
>TRBD2|NA|TRBV5-1|TRBJ2-7
TGCGCCAGTTCCCAAACGCCATCTAGCGGACCTGCCTACGAGCAGTACTTC
CASSQTPSSGPAYEQYF
>NA|NA|TRBV7-9|TRBJ1-4
TGTGCCAGCAGCTCCTCCGGACAGTCTGATATGTCAACTAATGAAAAACTGTTTTTT
CASSSSGQSDMSTNEKLFF
>NA|few|TRBV29-1|TRBJ2-5
TGCAGCGTTGAACCCCCAGGGGAGACCCAGTACTTC
CSVEPPGETQYF
>NA|NA|TRBV29-1|TRBJ2-1
TGCAGCGCCGATCCGACAGGTCAGCCCTACAATGAGCAGTTCTTC
CSADPTGQPYNEQFF
>NA|NA|TRBV5-4|TRBJ2-3
TGTGCCAGCAGTTCTACCTGGAGGGGCACAGATACGCAGTATTTT
CASSSTWRGTDTQYF
>TRBD2|NA|TRBV5-1|TRBJ2-3
TGCGCCAGCAGTTCCGGACTAGCGGGGCCCACTAGCACAGATACGCAGTATTTT
CASSSGLAGPTSTDTQYF
>TRBD1|NA|TRBV25-1|TRBJ2-1
TGTGCCAGCAGTGAGGACAGGGTGAATAAGAATGAGCAGTTCTTC
CASSEDRVNKNEQFF
>NA|few|TRBV6-1|TRBJ1-2
TGTGCCAGCAGTGACCCGCGAGGGTATGGCTACACCTTC
CASSDPRGYGYTF
>TRBD1|NA|TRBV19|TRBJ2-3
TGTGCCAGTAGTCCCCGGACAGGCGCGCAGTATTTT
CASSPRTGAQYF
>TRBD2|NA|TRBV3-1|TRBJ2-1
TGTGCCAGCAGGGCGCGGGGGGGGACCAATAACAATGAGCAGTTCTTC
CASRARGGTNNNEQFF
>NA|few|TRBV6-6|TRBJ1-2
TGTGCCAGCAGTTTTGGGACCGCCGAAGTCTATGGCTACACCTTC
CASSFGTAEVYGYTF
>NA|NA|TRBV29-1|TRBJ1-1
TGCAGCGTTCTGGGATACACTGAAGCTTTCTTT
CSVLGYTEAFF
>NA|NA|TRBV7-8|TRBJ1-4
TGTGCCAGCAGCTTAGGATGGGAAAAACTGTTTTTT
CASSLGWEKLFF
>TRBD1|NA|TRBV10-3|TRBJ2-7
TGTGCCATCAGCGCCGGGACAGGGTCCCACTACGAGCAGTACTTC
CAISAGTGSHYEQYF
>NA|NA|TRBV9|TRBJ2-5
TGTGCCAGCAGCGTAGAAACCGGGACGATTGAGACCCAGTACTTC
CASSVETGTIETQYF